Below, 19 T cell receptor beta chains from the same sample are listed, as sequenced in a study of shared clonotypes between healthy human individuals. CD45RO negativity and positive selection for CCR7 defined naive CD8 cells, a population that excluded terminally differentiated effector memory CD45RA+ cells. TCRdb keeps only in-frame clones here, not all; method: immunoSEQ multiplex PCR. Among approximately 720,000 clones listed, about 91% were seen once. Sequencing input: naive CD8+ T cells sorted from blood. These receptors all come from a man aged 25-45 years in good health.

The gene calls are TRBV11-2 and TRBJ1-2; the D is unclear. This CDR3 has 16 residues. The germline V gene encodes CDR1 SGHAT and CDR2 FQNNGV. V was shortened by 5 bases and J by 5 bases, with 21 bases between the two germline ends. The CDR3 DNA is TGTGCCAGCAGCGAAGCCGGCAGCAATTCGTGGTATGGCTACACCTTC. Translation: CASSEAGSNSWYGYTF.

The chain employs TRBV7-9 and TRBJ2-1; the match to TRBD2 covers 9 bases. The germline V gene has CDR1 SEHNR and CDR2 FQNEAQ (reference sequence). The CDR3 totals 15 residues. The V gene end was trimmed by 5 bases and the J gene end by 8 bases; junction bases not matched to a gene: 10. CDR3 protein: CASSELAGLVDEQFF. The CDR3 region has the DNA TGTGCCAGCAGCGAGCTAGCGGGACTGGTAGATGAGCAGTTCTTC.

This sequence joins TRBV28 and TRBJ2-1, with D maybe TRBD2 (5 bases). Deletions cut 5 bases from V and 7 bases from J, with 12 bases between. This CDR3 contains 13 residues. Germline loops: CDR1 MDHEN, CDR2 SYDVKM. CDR3 nucleotides: TGTGCCAGCAGTGCTCTAGCACTGAATGAGCAGTTCTTC. Its translation: CASSALALNEQFF.

This chain uses TRBV27 with TRBJ2-5; TRBD2 matches at 11 bases. The germline V gene has CDR1 MNHEY and CDR2 SMNVEV (reference sequence). This CDR3 is 16 amino acids long. V was clipped by 5 bases and J by 4 bases; unmatched bases: 9. The CDR3 DNA reads as TGTGCCAGCAGTCCATTAGCGGGAGGGCCCCCAGAGACCCAGTACTTC. Translation gives CASSPLAGGPPETQYF.

Written as DNA, the CDR3 is TGTGCCATCAGTGAGGGCGGGGCCGAGCAGTACTTC. It encodes CAISEGGAEQYF. The chain uses TRBV10-3 and TRBJ2-7, with D tentatively TRBD2 (6 bases). The CDR3 sequence is 12 residues long. The germline V gene encodes CDR1 ENHRY and CDR2 SYGVKD. The V end was cut by 2 bases, the J end by 6 bases, with 8 bases between.

The chain joins TRBV28 to TRBJ1-3; possible D gene TRBD1, 6 bases. CDR1 is MDHEN and CDR2 is SYDVKM in the germline V gene. Trimming took 8 bases from V and 0 from J, leaving 14 bases between them. The CDR3 is 15 residues long. CDR3 coding DNA: TGTGCCAGCGGGGAGTCCAGGGGCTCTGGAAACACCATATATTTT. It encodes CASGESRGSGNTIYF.

This clone was seen just once. The J gene is TRBJ2-3, the V gene TRBV15; 11 bases match TRBD1. The length of the CDR3 is 16 residues. The germline CDR1 and CDR2 sequences are LNHNV and YYDKDF (reference sequence). V dropped 4 bases and J dropped 4; count of bases not matched to a gene: 7. The CDR3 sequence: CATSTEGQGAADTQYF. CDR3 bases: TGTGCCACCAGCACCGAAGGACAGGGGGCCGCAGATACGCAGTATTTT.

This chain uses TRBV27 with TRBJ2-1; 7 bases match TRBD2. Germline-derived CDR1 and CDR2 are MNHEY and SMNVEV (reference sequence). The CDR3 is 13 amino acids. Unmatched junction bases numbered 3, after V lost 8 bases and J lost 2 bases. This CDR3 reads CASGRGTYNEQFF. DNA for the CDR3: TGTGCCAGCGGGAGGGGAACCTACAATGAGCAGTTCTTC.

Here the CDR3 DNA reads TGTGCCAGCGGCTATGGCTACACCTTC. Translated, it gives CASGYGYTF. The rearrangement joins TRBV9 to TRBJ1-2; D gene ambiguous. Germline V gene lookup returns CDR1 SGDLS and CDR2 YYNGEE. V lost 7 bases and J lost 4, with 2 bases in between. The CDR3 extends over 9 amino acids.

The genes are TRBV10-3 and TRBJ1-5; 8 bases are a match to TRBD1. V lost 8 bases to trimming and J lost 0 bases; unmatched junction nucleotides: 6. The CDR3 loop spans 15 amino acids. The germline V gene has CDR1 ENHRY and CDR2 SYGVKD. In DNA form, the CDR3 reads TGTGCCATCCGTCAGACAGGGGATAGCAATCAGCCCCAGCATTTT. It is translated as CAIRQTGDSNQPQHF.

The gene calls are TRBV5-4 and TRBJ2-2, with 8 bases matching TRBD1. Germline V gene data show CDR1 as SGHNT and CDR2 as YYREEE (reference sequence). The trim removed 3 bases at V and 9 bases at J, leaving 7 bases unmatched. This CDR3 has 14 amino acids. CDR3 region: CASSSTGTGRELFF. CDR3 nucleotides: TGTGCCAGCAGCTCTACCGGGACAGGACGGGAGCTGTTTTTT.

This clone was recorded once. J is TRBJ2-2 and V is TRBV7-9; a weak D match, TRBD2 (5 bases). Germline-derived CDR1 and CDR2 are SEHNR and FQNEAQ (reference sequence). Trimming pared 10 bases from V and 1 base from J, leaving 13 bases between. This CDR3 contains 14 residues. The CDR3 loop is CAINAAENTGELFF. The CDR3 coding sequence is TGTGCCATCAACGCAGCGGAGAACACCGGGGAGCTGTTTTTT.

V gene TRBV7-8 combines with J gene TRBJ2-1; 9 nucleotides match TRBD2. Trimming cost V 5 bases and J 10 bases; bases outside gene matches: 15. The CDR3 loop spans 16 amino acids. Per the germline V gene, CDR1 is SGHVS and CDR2 is FQNEAQ. For the CDR3, the DNA is TGTGCCAGCAGCCCAATAGCGGGAGCAACTCTCAAGGAGCAGTTCTTC. Residues: CASSPIAGATLKEQFF.

The chain joins TRBV14 to TRBJ2-7; 13 bases agree with TRBD2. Germline lookup yields CDR1 SGHDN and CDR2 FVKESK. Trimming took 4 bases from V and 3 from J; bases not matched to a gene: 3. The CDR3 has 15 residues. The CDR3 reads CASSLRTSGSYEQYF. Written as DNA, the CDR3 is TGTGCCAGCAGCCTACGGACTAGCGGGAGCTACGAGCAGTACTTC.

This clone was found many times. This chain links TRBV9 with TRBJ1-3; D remains unclear. Trimming left V 2 bases short and J 8 bases short, with 14 bases between. Germline V gives CDR1 SGDLS, CDR2 YYNGEE. CDR3 length equals 14 residues. CDR3 residues: CASSVDGPQDTIYF. The CDR3 nucleotides are TGTGCCAGCAGCGTGGACGGCCCTCAAGACACCATATATTTT.

This chain connects TRBV19 to TRBJ2-7; D is undetermined. Trimming cost V 4 bases and J 3 bases, with 22 bases left between them. This CDR3 region has 17 residues. The germline V gene encodes CDR1 LNHDA and CDR2 SQIVND (reference sequence). CDR3 DNA sequence: TGTGCCAGTAGTACGCTGCCCCTAGGTACTCTGTTCTACGAGCAGTACTTC. Protein: CASSTLPLGTLFYEQYF. The whole variable domain, filled in from reference TRBV19 and TRBJ2-7, reads DGGITQSPKYLFRKEGQNVTLSCEQNLNHDAMYWYRQDPGQGLRLIYYSQIVNDFQKGDIAEGYSVSREKKESFPLTVTSAQKNPTAFYLCASSTLPLGTLFYEQYFGPGTRLTVT.

The CDR3 sequence is CASSLLQGALDEQFF. CDR3 DNA: TGTGCCAGCAGCTTATTACAGGGGGCTTTAGATGAGCAGTTCTTC. J is TRBJ2-1 and V is TRBV7-9, with 9 bases fitting TRBD1. This CDR3 spans 15 amino acids. Unmatched junction bases numbered 7, after V lost 2 bases and J lost 8 bases. Germline-derived CDR1 and CDR2 are SEHNR and FQNEAQ (reference sequence).

The chain employs TRBV28 and TRBJ1-5; 8 nucleotides match TRBD1. Germline trimming cut 4 bases from V and 1 base from J; bases unmatched to any gene: 0. This CDR3 has 14 residues. The germline gives CDR1 MDHEN, CDR2 SYDVKM. The CDR3 loop is CASSWDRSNQPQHF. The DNA for the CDR3 is TGTGCCAGCAGTTGGGACAGGAGCAATCAGCCCCAGCATTTT.

A note on this clone: Other DNA sequences within the sample encode an identical CDR3. The gene calls are TRBV27 and TRBJ2-7; TRBD1 matches at 10 bases. Looked up from germline, CDR1 is MNHEY and CDR2 is SMNVEV (reference sequence). The CDR3 runs 15 residues. V lost 2 bases and J lost 3; bases outside the gene matches: 4. CDR3 region: CASSLAGTGDYEQYF. CDR3 DNA: TGTGCCAGCAGTTTAGCGGGGACAGGGGACTACGAGCAGTACTTC.